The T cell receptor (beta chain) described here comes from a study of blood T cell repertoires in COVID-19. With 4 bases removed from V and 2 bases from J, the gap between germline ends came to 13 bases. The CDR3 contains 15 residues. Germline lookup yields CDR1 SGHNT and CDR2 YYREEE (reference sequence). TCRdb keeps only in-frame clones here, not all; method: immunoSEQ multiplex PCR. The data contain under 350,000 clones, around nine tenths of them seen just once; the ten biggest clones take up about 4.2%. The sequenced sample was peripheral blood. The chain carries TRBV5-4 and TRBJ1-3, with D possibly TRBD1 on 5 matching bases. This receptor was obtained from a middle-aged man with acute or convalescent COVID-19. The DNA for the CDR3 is TGTGCCAGCAGCCCCGCGGGGGGAACTGGAAACACCATATATTTT. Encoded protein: CASSPAGGTGNTIYF.